This T cell receptor (beta chain) was captured in a study of blood T cell repertoires in COVID-19. In the study overall: Some COVID-19 samples were acute and others convalescent; all came from the United States, Italy and Spain. T cells, B-cell-depleted T cells, or PBMCs supplied cDNA or gDNA.

In its sample, this clone was seen a few times. In germline, CDR1 is SGHDT, CDR2 YYEEEE. The V and J ends lost 3 bases and 0 bases respectively, with 8 bases between them. This CDR3 has 14 residues. Study processing details: Reference gene primer amplification gave nucleated cell count estimates. Here immunoSEQ multiplex PCR was the method, and the copy in TCRdb shows in-frame clones only, minus some. V and J calls and clone size are those listed in that table; D and trimming were worked out from the DNA. The sample has around 100,000 clones, 84% seen once. The gene calls are TRBV5-6 and TRBJ2-3; D gene unclear. Source material: peripheral blood. This clonotype was obtained from a man aged 35 to 55 with active or convalescent COVID-19. This CDR3 is CASSSSSSTDTQYF. In DNA form, the CDR3 reads TGTGCCAGCAGCTCGAGCTCTAGCACAGATACGCAGTATTTT.